Only one count was recorded for the clone carrying this T cell receptor (beta chain). This entry is derived from a study of T cell responses to AZD1222 COVID-19 vaccine. Libraries were prepared by immunoSEQ multiplex PCR; TCRdb keeps only in-frame clonotypes and omits some of them. The data show some 91,000 clones, around nine tenths seen once. The ends were cut back, 5 bases at V and 2 bases at J, with 12 bases in the middle. CDR3 length: 15 residues. Germline values: CDR1 SEHNR, CDR2 FQNEAQ (reference sequence). The sequence came from an adult in good health. The chain has TRBV7-9 and TRBJ2-2, with D possibly TRBD1 on 5 matching bases. This sample comprised peripheral blood, obtained on day 0 of AZD1222 vaccination. CDR3 DNA: TGTGCCAGCAGCGAAATCGACAGAAACACCGGGGAGCTGTTTTTT. This gives the protein CASSEIDRNTGELFF. Variable domain in full (rest from reference TRBV7-9 and TRBJ2-2): DTGVSQNPRHKITKRGQNVTFRCDPISEHNRLYWYRQTLGQGPEFLTYFQNEAQLEKSRLLSDRFSAERPKGSFSTLEIQRTEQGDSAMYLCASSEIDRNTGELFFGEGSRLTVL.